These T cell receptor beta chains were read from a single sample in a study of identical twins. In TCRdb, the 5' RACE reads were re-called with MiXCR into one record per CDR3 protein. The table has a few hundred thousand distinct CDR3 sequences, less than 20% seen once; the top ten hold approximately 12%. The sample taken for sequencing was naive T cells sorted from blood. These receptors all stem from a man aged 50-59 years in good health. Both conserved end residues are part of each CDR3. D genes are given only for firm matches. Clone size appears in some rows only: once, few, many, or a class for an expanded clone.

size,length,V,D,J,CDR3,DNA
NA,11,TRBV28,NA,TRBJ1-2,CASSYRERYTF,TGTGCCAGCAGTTACCGGGAGCGCTACACCTTC
NA,16,TRBV6-2/TRBV6-3,NA,TRBJ1-1,CASSTGMRGAGTEAFF,TGTGCCAGCAGTACGGGTATGCGAGGAGCTGGAACTGAAGCTTTCTTT
many,14,TRBV6-5,NA,TRBJ1-2,CASSYSDSNYGYTF,TGTGCCAGCAGTTACTCCGATAGTAACTATGGCTACACCTTC
NA,15,TRBV7-3,TRBD2,TRBJ2-1,CASSPRLAGTNEQFF,TGTGCCAGCAGCCCCCGTCTAGCGGGAACCAATGAGCAGTTCTTC
NA,16,TRBV6-1,TRBD1,TRBJ1-3,CASSRQGLSSGNTIYF,TGTGCCAGCAGTCGACAGGGCCTGAGCTCTGGAAACACCATATATTTT
NA,14,TRBV5-1,NA,TRBJ2-3,CASSLGGTTDTQYF,TGCGCCAGCAGCTTGGGCGGAACCACAGATACGCAGTATTTT
few,14,TRBV5-5,TRBD1,TRBJ2-5,CASSRGQGAETQYF,TGTGCCAGCAGCCGGGGACAGGGGGCAGAGACCCAGTACTTC
NA,19,TRBV21-1,NA,TRBJ2-4,CASSNVVGEQGRPGYIQYF,TGTGCCAGCAGCAATGTCGTAGGGGAGCAGGGCCGTCCAGGGTACATTCAGTACTTC
few,13,TRBV28,NA,TRBJ2-5,CASSSDYQETQYF,TGTGCCAGCAGTTCGGACTACCAAGAGACCCAGTACTTC
few,16,TRBV5-6,NA,TRBJ2-4,CASSLVQELAKNIQYF,TGTGCCAGCAGCTTGGTGCAGGAGCTAGCCAAAAACATTCAGTACTTC
many,16,TRBV5-1,TRBD2,TRBJ2-2,CASSVGEGLLTGELFF,TGCGCCAGCAGCGTGGGGGAGGGACTGCTCACCGGGGAGCTGTTTTTT
NA,16,TRBV6-1,TRBD2,TRBJ2-3,CASSEWTSGGTDTQYF,TGTGCCAGCAGTGAATGGACTAGCGGAGGCACAGATACGCAGTATTTT
many,12,TRBV7-9,NA,TRBJ1-1,CASSLTGTEAFF,TGTGCCAGCAGCCTTACCGGAACTGAAGCTTTCTTT
few,16,TRBV6-5,TRBD1,TRBJ2-1,CASSYSGTGGYNEQFF,TGTGCCAGCAGTTACTCCGGGACAGGGGGTTACAATGAGCAGTTCTTC
NA,14,TRBV24-1,TRBD1,TRBJ2-1,CATSEGQGTNEQFF,TGTGCCACCAGTGAGGGACAGGGGACGAATGAGCAGTTCTTC
NA,16,TRBV27,TRBD2,TRBJ2-2,CASSPLGLGNTGELFF,TGTGCCAGCAGCCCGCTGGGACTAGGGAACACCGGGGAGCTGTTTTTT
many,15,TRBV5-5,NA,TRBJ1-4,CASSLDPGPNEKLFF,TGTGCCAGCAGCTTGGATCCGGGACCTAATGAAAAACTGTTTTTT
few,14,TRBV29-1,NA,TRBJ2-1,CSVESGAAYNEQFF,TGCAGCGTTGAATCGGGAGCAGCCTACAATGAGCAGTTCTTC
NA,14,TRBV5-1,TRBD1,TRBJ1-1,CASSFQGAGTEAFF,TGCGCCAGCAGCTTTCAGGGGGCTGGCACTGAAGCTTTCTTT
NA,13,TRBV28,NA,TRBJ2-1,CASSYDQFNEQFF,TGTGCCAGCAGCTATGACCAATTCAATGAGCAGTTCTTC
once,17,TRBV4-1,TRBD2,TRBJ2-1,CASSQGFTSGVYNEQFF,TGCGCCAGCAGCCAAGGGTTTACTAGCGGGGTATACAATGAGCAGTTCTTC
many,14,TRBV5-1,NA,TRBJ2-3,CASSLASSTDTQYF,TGTGCCAGCAGCTTAGCTAGCAGCACAGATACGCAGTATTTT
few,14,TRBV10-3,TRBD1,TRBJ1-1,CAISAQGVNTEAFF,TGTGCCATCAGTGCACAGGGGGTGAACACTGAAGCTTTCTTT
many,12,TRBV28,NA,TRBJ2-7,CASSPHGYEQYF,TGTGCCAGCAGTCCACACGGCTACGAGCAGTACTTC
NA,17,TRBV7-9,NA,TRBJ2-1,CASSFFSGAGGYNEQFF,TGTGCCAGCAGCTTTTTCAGCGGAGCAGGCGGGTACAATGAGCAGTTCTTC
once,12,TRBV6-2/TRBV6-3,NA,TRBJ2-1,CASSYLYNEQFF,TGTGCCAGCAGTTACCTTTACAATGAGCAGTTCTTC
many,12,TRBV6-5,NA,TRBJ1-1,CASSPWGGEAFF,TGTGCCAGCAGCCCCTGGGGGGGAGAAGCTTTCTTT
few,15,TRBV20-1,NA,TRBJ2-1,CSARDGESSYNEQFF,TGCAGTGCTAGAGATGGAGAGAGCTCCTACAATGAGCAGTTCTTC
many,16,TRBV6-5,NA,TRBJ1-6,CASSYSMPGMNSPLHF,TGTGCCAGCAGTTACTCGATGCCGGGGATGAATTCACCCCTCCACTTT
many,19,TRBV9,TRBD2,TRBJ2-1,CASSTSRDRDYVPYNEQFF,TGTGCCAGCAGCACTAGTAGAGACCGGGACTATGTCCCCTACAATGAGCAGTTCTTC
few,14,TRBV7-2,NA,TRBJ2-5,CASSSERVSETQYF,TGTGCCAGCAGCTCTGAAAGGGTCTCAGAGACCCAGTACTTC
NA,15,TRBV7-2,NA,TRBJ2-3,CASSLAIGVTDTQYF,TGTGCCAGCAGCTTAGCTATAGGAGTCACAGATACGCAGTATTTT
many,15,TRBV12-3/TRBV12-4,TRBD2,TRBJ2-5,CASSSTRGGAQDQYF,TGTGCCAGCAGCTCAACCCGGGGGGGGGCCCAGGACCAGTACTTC
NA,13,TRBV4-3,NA,TRBJ1-5,CASSLQQNQPQHF,TGCGCCAGCAGCCTGCAACAAAATCAGCCCCAGCATTTT
many,15,TRBV12-3/TRBV12-4,NA,TRBJ2-1,CASTVDRSSYNEQFF,TGTGCCAGCACCGTTGACAGAAGCTCCTACAATGAGCAGTTCTTC
NA,15,TRBV6-5,NA,TRBJ2-1,CASSYEPYSYNEQFF,TGTGCCAGCAGTTACGAACCTTACTCCTACAATGAGCAGTTCTTC
many,17,TRBV11-2,NA,TRBJ2-3,CASSLPRGTVSTDTQYF,TGTGCCAGCAGCTTACCACGGGGGACAGTTAGCACAGATACGCAGTATTTT
many,14,TRBV6-5,NA,TRBJ2-2,CASSYALAAGELFF,TGTGCCAGCAGTTACGCACTAGCAGCCGGGGAGCTGTTTTTT
few,14,TRBV7-2,TRBD2,TRBJ2-7,CASSPSGTIYEQYF,TGTGCCAGCAGCCCTAGCGGAACCATCTACGAGCAGTACTTC
NA,15,TRBV7-2,NA,TRBJ1-2,CASSLQAHTNYGYTF,TGTGCCAGCAGCTTACAGGCCCACACTAACTATGGCTACACCTTC
many,15,TRBV3-1,TRBD1,TRBJ2-1,CASSAPGTGRHEQFF,TGTGCCAGCAGCGCTCCCGGGACAGGGAGGCATGAGCAGTTCTTC
many,15,TRBV28,NA,TRBJ1-1,CASSSPGGARTEAFF,TGTGCCAGCAGTTCCCCGGGGGGGGCAAGGACTGAAGCTTTCTTT
few,15,TRBV10-3,TRBD1,TRBJ2-3,CAIRTGTGITDTQYF,TGTGCCATAAGAACTGGGACAGGGATCACAGATACGCAGTATTTT
NA,13,TRBV28,NA,TRBJ2-7,CASSLVSPLEQYF,TGTGCCAGCAGTTTGGTCTCACCTCTCGAGCAGTACTTC
NA,15,TRBV25-1,NA,TRBJ2-1,CASSEGQSFYNEQFF,TGTGCCAGCAGTGAAGGACAGTCTTTCTACAATGAGCAGTTCTTC